The 20 T cell receptor beta chains below were found in one sample sequenced in a study of radiation and T cells in renal cell carcinoma. Stated time point: baseline pretreatment blood. Indicated treatment: 15 Gy SBRT to primary tumor, nephrectomy 4 weeks later. Some clones are missing from TCRdb's copy, which holds only in-frame ones; the method was immunoSEQ multiplex PCR. This sample yields over 120,000 clones, of which roughly 90% are seen a single time; 12% belongs to the top ten. The material sequenced was blood, taken from a patient whose treatment included radiotherapy and nephrectomy. The receptors originated from a woman aged 50 to 65 with renal cell carcinoma.

This rearrangement joins TRBV4-1 to TRBJ2-5; TRBD1 is a possible D gene (6 bases). Germline V gene data show CDR1 as MGHRA and CDR2 as YSYEKL. CDR3 length: 19 residues. The germline V and J ends were trimmed by 4 bases and 0 bases, with 24 bases remaining between them. In DNA, the CDR3 is TGCGCCAGCAGCCGTAGCTGGGGGCGGTTGTCCCCTTACCAAGAGACCCAGTACTTC. Translated, it gives CASSRSWGRLSPYQETQYF.

The chain couples TRBV5-1 to TRBJ2-1; 8 bases align to TRBD2. V trimming: 3 bases; J trimming: 2 bases; junction bases outside the gene matches: 13. Germline lookup yields CDR1 SGHRS and CDR2 YFSETQ. The CDR3 is 18 amino acids. For the CDR3, the DNA is TGCGCCAGCAGCTCAAAACCTACTAGCGGCTCTCCCTACAATGAGCAGTTCTTC. Protein: CASSSKPTSGSPYNEQFF.

This sequence joins TRBV5-1 and TRBJ1-1, with 9 bases lining up with TRBD1. V lost 2 bases and J lost 1; bases outside the gene matches: 3. The length of the CDR3 is 15 residues. CDR1 is SGHRS, CDR2 YFSETQ, per germline. The CDR3 loop reads CASSFWGQGNTEAFF. CDR3 sequence (DNA): TGCGCCAGCAGCTTTTGGGGACAGGGGAACACTGAAGCTTTCTTT.

V and J are TRBV9 and TRBJ2-1, with D possibly being TRBD1 (6 bases). Germline loops: CDR1 SGDLS, CDR2 YYNGEE. The V end was cut by 0 bases, the J end by 8 bases, with 9 bases between. The CDR3 length is 13 residues. The CDR3 DNA reads TGTGCCAGCAGCGTAGGCAGGGGTCATGAGCAGTTCTTC. Protein sequence: CASSVGRGHEQFF.

The J gene is TRBJ2-3, the V gene TRBV7-3; 8 bases line up with TRBD1. The CDR3 is 15 residues long. The V gene end was trimmed by 4 bases and the J gene end by 6 bases; junction bases not matched to a gene: 9. Germline CDR1 and CDR2: SGHTA and FQGTGA. CDR3 coding DNA: TGTGCCAGCAGCTCGAAGGGACAGGTGACCGATACGCAGTATTTT. It specifies CASSSKGQVTDTQYF. The full variable domain, rest sourced from reference TRBV7-3 and TRBJ2-3, is GAGVSQTPSNKVTEKGKYVELRCDPISGHTALYWYRQSLGQGPEFLIYFQGTGAADDSGLPNDRFFAVRPEGSVSTLKIQRTERGDSAVYLCASSSKGQVTDTQYFGPGTRLTVL.

The chain uses TRBV4-1 and TRBJ2-5; 10 bases line up with TRBD2. J was trimmed by 1 base and V by 0 bases; bases with no gene match: 5. CDR3 length equals 17 residues. Germline CDR1 and CDR2: MGHRA and YSYEKL. CDR3 residues: CASSQDWTSGTQETQYF. CDR3 nucleotide sequence: TGCGCCAGCAGCCAAGACTGGACTAGCGGCACCCAAGAGACCCAGTACTTC.

V and J are TRBV6-1 and TRBJ2-3; the match to TRBD2 covers 7 bases. Germline V CDR1 and CDR2: MNHNS, SASEGT. V shed 0 bases, J shed 5 bases, and the junction held 2 bases outside the gene matches. The CDR3 loop spans 14 amino acids. The CDR3 DNA is TGTGCCAGCAGTGAAGCGACGGGGGGAGATACGCAGTATTTT. It translates to CASSEATGGDTQYF.

The chain uses TRBV6-1 and TRBJ2-3, with 7 bases aligning to TRBD2. With V trimmed by 4 bases and J by 1 base, 8 bases remained unmatched. Per germline, CDR1 MNHNS and CDR2 SASEGT. The CDR3 has 16 amino acids. CDR3 in amino acids: CASSVTGGYGTDTQYF. CDR3 nucleotide sequence: TGTGCCAGCAGTGTCACCGGGGGGTATGGCACAGATACGCAGTATTTT.

The chain uses TRBV7-2 and TRBJ1-2, with 7 bases aligning to TRBD1. CDR1 is SGHTA, CDR2 FQGNSA, per germline. This CDR3 region has 14 residues. Trimming at V came to 5 bases and at J to 2 bases, leaving 5 bases not matched to a gene. CDR3 sequence: CASSGLTGNYGYTF. The CDR3 DNA reads TGTGCCAGCAGCGGCCTGACAGGGAACTATGGCTACACCTTC. The full variable domain, completed using reference TRBV7-2 and TRBJ1-2, is GAGVSQSPSNKVTEKGKDVELRCDPISGHTALYWYRQSLGQGLEFLIYFQGNSAPDKSGLPSDRFSAERTGGSVSTLTIQRTQQEDSAVYLCASSGLTGNYGYTFGSGTRLTVV.

The genes are TRBV5-4 and TRBJ2-5; no clear D. The CDR3 is 13 residues long. V gave up 0 bases and J gave up 4 bases, with 7 bases separating them. Germline values: CDR1 SGHNT, CDR2 YYREEE (reference sequence). CDR3 sequence reads: CASSLELGETQYF. DNA for the CDR3: TGTGCCAGCAGCTTGGAGTTGGGAGAGACCCAGTACTTC.

The V call is TRBV5-4, the J call TRBJ2-5, with D possibly TRBD2 on 6 matching bases. Germline V gene data show CDR1 as SGHNT and CDR2 as YYREEE (reference sequence). The CDR3 covers 15 residues. V lost 4 bases, J lost 4 bases, and 17 bases lay in between. The CDR3 DNA is TGTGCCAGCAGCCTGGGCGGGGCTGGGGCAGAGACCCAGTACTTC. As protein: CASSLGGAGAETQYF.

The chain joins TRBV30 to TRBJ2-1, with unresolved D. The CDR3 is 12 residues long. V was clipped by 2 bases and J by 9 bases, with 11 bases between them. Germline V gene sequence: CDR1 GTSNPN, CDR2 SVGIG (reference sequence). The CDR3 DNA reads TGTGCCTGGAGTTTTTCCTTAGGTGAGCAGTTCTTC. This gives the protein CAWSFSLGEQFF.

This clone was seen a handful of times. The chain couples TRBV2 to TRBJ1-1; D remains unclear. CDR1 and CDR2 (germline): SNHLY, FYNNEI. The CDR3 runs 11 residues. For the CDR3, the DNA is TGTGCTAGGGCAGTGAACACTGAAGCTTTCTTT. Protein product: CARAVNTEAFF.

The chain employs TRBV18 and TRBJ2-1; possible D gene TRBD2, 6 bases. The CDR3 sequence is 15 residues long. Germline CDR1 and CDR2: KGHSH and LQKENI. V shed 3 bases and J shed 2 bases, with 11 bases lying between them. Written as DNA, the CDR3 is TGTGCCAGCTCACCGCGCGGGAAGACCTACAATGAGCAGTTCTTC. Its translation: CASSPRGKTYNEQFF.

V and J are TRBV6-1 and TRBJ1-2; 7 positions agree with TRBD1. Germline V gene lookup returns CDR1 MNHNS and CDR2 SASEGT. The trim removed 7 bases at V and 5 bases at J, leaving 10 bases unmatched. The CDR3 has 14 residues. This CDR3 is CASTPTGFWYGYTF. The CDR3 nucleotides are TGTGCCAGCACCCCGACAGGGTTTTGGTATGGCTACACCTTC.

This clone has a single count. The chain uses TRBV7-9 and TRBJ2-3, with unresolved D. V dropped 1 base and J dropped 2 bases, with 4 bases sitting between them. Germline V lookup: CDR1 SEHNR, CDR2 FQNEAQ (reference sequence). The CDR3 is made up of 13 amino acids. CDR3 loop: CASSLEDTDTQYF. CDR3 DNA: TGTGCCAGCAGCTTAGAAGACACAGATACGCAGTATTTT.

The chain couples TRBV30 to TRBJ2-2; D may be TRBD1 or TRBD2 (6 bases each). V gave up 3 bases and J gave up 6 bases, with 11 bases separating them. The germline V gene encodes CDR1 GTSNPN and CDR2 SVGIG (reference sequence). The CDR3 loop spans 13 amino acids. The CDR3 region has the DNA TGTGCCTGGAGCGAAGGGGGGCCCGGGGAGCTGTTTTTT. Translating gives CAWSEGGPGELFF.

The chain uses TRBV4-1 and TRBJ2-1; possibly TRBD1 or TRBD2 for D (6 bases each). This CDR3 region has 16 residues. The germline V gene encodes CDR1 MGHRA and CDR2 YSYEKL. V shed 0 bases and J shed 6 bases, with 15 bases lying between them. CDR3 sequence: CASSQEGLGGGNEQFF. For the CDR3, the DNA is TGCGCCAGCAGCCAAGAAGGCCTGGGGGGCGGCAATGAGCAGTTCTTC.

The gene calls are TRBV6-6 and TRBJ2-1; 9 bases are shared with TRBD1. This CDR3 spans 15 amino acids. Germline V lookup: CDR1 MNHNY, CDR2 SVGAGI (reference sequence). J was trimmed by 6 bases and V by 6 bases; bases with no gene match: 9. The CDR3 region is CASRSGTGYSNEQFF. The CDR3 nucleotides read TGTGCCAGCAGGTCCGGGACAGGGTACTCCAATGAGCAGTTCTTC.

The chain has TRBV9 and TRBJ1-2, with D tentatively TRBD1 (5 bases). V gave up 6 bases and J gave up 6 bases, with 15 bases separating them. The CDR3 loop spans 13 amino acids. The germline gives CDR1 SGDLS, CDR2 YYNGEE. In DNA form, the CDR3 reads TGTGCCAGCACCCCGGGGCCATGGGATGGCTACACCTTC. Translation: CASTPGPWDGYTF.